This T cell receptor (beta chain) originates from a study of T cell changes during pregnancy in multiple sclerosis. Germline lookup yields CDR1 LNHNV and CDR2 YYDKDF (reference sequence). The V end lost 6 bases, the J end lost 1 base, and 12 bases lay between the germline ends. CDR3 length equals 15 residues. The data were produced by immunoSEQ multiplex PCR, yet TCRdb's version contains in-frame clones alone and is incomplete. The top ten hold roughly 1% of the sample, which has more than 65,000 clones, about 93% seen once. This clonotype originated in a female donor with multiple sclerosis, enrolled in a pregnancy study. The specimen was peripheral blood, collected in the first trimester of pregnancy. The V gene is TRBV15, the J gene TRBJ1-4, with D hard to call. In DNA form, the CDR3 reads TGTGCCACCAGTCTGTGGACTTTAACTAATGAAAAACTGTTTTTT. Amino acid sequence: CATSLWTLTNEKLFF.